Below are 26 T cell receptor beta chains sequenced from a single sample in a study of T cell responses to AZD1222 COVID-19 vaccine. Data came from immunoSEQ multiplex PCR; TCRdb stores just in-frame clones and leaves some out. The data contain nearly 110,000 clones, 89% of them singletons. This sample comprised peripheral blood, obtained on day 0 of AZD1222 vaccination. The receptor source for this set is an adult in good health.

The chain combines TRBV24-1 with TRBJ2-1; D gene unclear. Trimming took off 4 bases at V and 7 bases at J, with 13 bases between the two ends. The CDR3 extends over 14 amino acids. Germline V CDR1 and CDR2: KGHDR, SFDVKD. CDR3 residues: CATSDFPSENEQFF. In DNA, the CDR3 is TGTGCCACCAGTGACTTCCCTTCCGAGAATGAGCAGTTCTTC.

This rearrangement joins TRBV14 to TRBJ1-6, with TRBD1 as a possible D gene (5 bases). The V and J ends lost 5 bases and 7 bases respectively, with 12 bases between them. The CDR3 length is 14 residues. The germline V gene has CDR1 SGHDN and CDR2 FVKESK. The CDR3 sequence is CASSYREGNSPLHF. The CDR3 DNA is TGTGCCAGCAGCTACCGAGAGGGGAATTCACCCCTCCACTTT.

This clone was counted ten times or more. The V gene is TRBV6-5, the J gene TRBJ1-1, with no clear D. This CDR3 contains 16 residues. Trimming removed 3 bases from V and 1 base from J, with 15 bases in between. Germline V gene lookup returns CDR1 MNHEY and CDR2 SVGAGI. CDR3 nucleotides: TGTGCCAGCAGTTATGGCAGTGGAATCGCGAACACTGAAGCTTTCTTT. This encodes CASSYGSGIANTEAFF.

In nucleotides, the CDR3 is TGTGCCAGCAGTTCCGTCCAGCGGTACGGGGCCCAGTACTTC. Its protein product is CASSSVQRYGAQYF. The chain uses TRBV7-2 and TRBJ2-5, with a tentative D call TRBD2 (5 bases). Trimming cost V 6 bases and J 9 bases, with 20 bases left between them. The CDR3 extends over 14 amino acids. Per germline, CDR1 SGHTA and CDR2 FQGNSA.

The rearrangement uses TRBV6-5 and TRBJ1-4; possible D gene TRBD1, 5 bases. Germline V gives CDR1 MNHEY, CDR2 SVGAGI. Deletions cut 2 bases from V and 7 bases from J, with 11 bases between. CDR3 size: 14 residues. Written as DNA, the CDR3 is TGTGCCAGCAGTTACCGCCAGGGAGGTGAAAAACTGTTTTTT. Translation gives CASSYRQGGEKLFF.

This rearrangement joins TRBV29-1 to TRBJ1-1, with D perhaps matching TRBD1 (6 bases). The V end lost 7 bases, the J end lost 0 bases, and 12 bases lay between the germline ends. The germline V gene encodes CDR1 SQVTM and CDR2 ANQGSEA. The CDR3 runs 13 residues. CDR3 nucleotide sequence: TGCAGCGGACAGGATACCATGAACACTGAAGCTTTCTTT. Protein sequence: CSGQDTMNTEAFF.

The CDR3 loop is CASSLVLAGEQYF. Written as DNA, the CDR3 is TGCGCCAGCAGCTTGGTTCTAGCGGGAGAGCAGTACTTC. V usage is TRBV5-1 and J usage is TRBJ2-7, with TRBD2 matching 9 bases. J lost 7 bases, V lost 0 bases, and 2 bases had no gene match. This CDR3 has 13 residues. Germline assignment: CDR1 SGHRS and CDR2 YFSETQ. The full variable domain, completed using reference TRBV5-1 and TRBJ2-7, is KAGVTQTPRYLIKTRGQQVTLSCSPISGHRSVSWYQQTPGQGLQFLFEYFSETQRNKGNFPGRFSGRQFSNSRSEMNVSTLELGDSALYLCASSLVLAGEQYFGPGTRLTVT.

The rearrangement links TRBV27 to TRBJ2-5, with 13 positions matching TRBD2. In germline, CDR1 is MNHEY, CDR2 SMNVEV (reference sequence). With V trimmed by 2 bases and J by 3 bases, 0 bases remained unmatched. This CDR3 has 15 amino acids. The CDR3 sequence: CASSLGLAGEETQYF. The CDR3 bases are TGTGCCAGCAGTTTAGGACTAGCGGGAGAAGAGACCCAGTACTTC.

The CDR3 sequence: CASSSGQLDSYNEQFF. The CDR3 region has the DNA TGCGCCAGCAGCTCCGGACAGTTAGACTCCTACAATGAGCAGTTCTTC. The chain recombines TRBV5-1 with TRBJ2-1, with a possible D match to TRBD1 (6 bases). The CDR3 consists of 16 residues. The ends were cut back, 3 bases at V and 0 bases at J, with 13 bases in the middle. Germline assignment: CDR1 SGHRS and CDR2 YFSETQ.

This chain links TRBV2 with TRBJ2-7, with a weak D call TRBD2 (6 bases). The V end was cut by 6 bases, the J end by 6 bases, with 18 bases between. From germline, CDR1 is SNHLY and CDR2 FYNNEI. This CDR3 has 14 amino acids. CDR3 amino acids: CASRTVRSEGEQYF. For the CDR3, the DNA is TGTGCCAGCAGGACTGTCAGATCGGAGGGCGAGCAGTACTTC. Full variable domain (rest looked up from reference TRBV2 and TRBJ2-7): EPEVTQTPSHQVTQMGQEVILRCVPISNHLYFYWYRQILGQKVEFLVSFYNNEISEKSEIFDDQFSVERPDGSNFTLKIRSTKLEDSAMYFCASRTVRSEGEQYFGPGTRLTVT.

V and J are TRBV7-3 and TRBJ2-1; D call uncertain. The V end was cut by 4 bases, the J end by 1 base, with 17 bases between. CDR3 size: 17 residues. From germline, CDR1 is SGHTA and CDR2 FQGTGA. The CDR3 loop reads CASSSTPNRVSYNEQFF. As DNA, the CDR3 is TGTGCCAGCAGCTCCACACCAAACAGAGTTTCCTACAATGAGCAGTTCTTC.

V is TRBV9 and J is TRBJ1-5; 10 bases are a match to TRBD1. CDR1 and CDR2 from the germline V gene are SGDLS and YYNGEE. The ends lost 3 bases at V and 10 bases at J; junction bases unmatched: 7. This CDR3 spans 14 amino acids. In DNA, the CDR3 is TGTGCCAGCAGCGCGGGGGACAGGGGTTATCCCCAGCATTTT. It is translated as CASSAGDRGYPQHF.

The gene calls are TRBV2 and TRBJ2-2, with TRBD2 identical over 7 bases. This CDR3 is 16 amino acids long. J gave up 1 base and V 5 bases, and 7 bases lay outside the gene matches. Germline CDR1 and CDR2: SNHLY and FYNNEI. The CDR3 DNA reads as TGTGCCAGCAGTAGGGAGGGGCCTCAGAACACCGGGGAGCTGTTTTTT. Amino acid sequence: CASSREGPQNTGELFF.

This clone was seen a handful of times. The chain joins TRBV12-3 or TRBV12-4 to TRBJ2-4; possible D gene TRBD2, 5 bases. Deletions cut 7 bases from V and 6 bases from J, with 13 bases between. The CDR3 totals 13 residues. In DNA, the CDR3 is TGTGCCAGCACCCCTGGGCGGGTAAACATTCAGTACTTC. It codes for CASTPGRVNIQYF.

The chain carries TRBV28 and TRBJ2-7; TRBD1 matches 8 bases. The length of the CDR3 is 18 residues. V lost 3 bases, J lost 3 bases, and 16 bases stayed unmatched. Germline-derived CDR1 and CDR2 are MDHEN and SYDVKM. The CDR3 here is CASSFNPTFGQGVYEQYF. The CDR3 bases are TGTGCCAGCAGTTTCAACCCGACTTTCGGACAGGGAGTCTACGAGCAGTACTTC.

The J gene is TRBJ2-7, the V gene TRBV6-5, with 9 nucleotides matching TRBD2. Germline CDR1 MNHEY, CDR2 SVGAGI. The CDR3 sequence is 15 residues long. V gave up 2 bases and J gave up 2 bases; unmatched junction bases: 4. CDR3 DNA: TGTGCCAGCAGTTACCCTAGCGGGACGACCTACGAGCAGTACTTC. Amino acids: CASSYPSGTTYEQYF.

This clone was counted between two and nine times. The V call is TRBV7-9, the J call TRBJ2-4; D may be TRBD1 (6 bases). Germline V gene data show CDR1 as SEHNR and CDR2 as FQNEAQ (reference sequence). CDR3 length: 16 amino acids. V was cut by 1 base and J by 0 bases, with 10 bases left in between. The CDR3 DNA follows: TGTGCCAGCAGCTTAGGGGGACAACTAGCCAAAAACATTCAGTACTTC. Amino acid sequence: CASSLGGQLAKNIQYF. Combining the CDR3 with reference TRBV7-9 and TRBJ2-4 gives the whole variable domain DTGVSQNPRHKITKRGQNVTFRCDPISEHNRLYWYRQTLGQGPEFLTYFQNEAQLEKSRLLSDRFSAERPKGSFSTLEIQRTEQGDSAMYLCASSLGGQLAKNIQYFGAGTRLSVL.

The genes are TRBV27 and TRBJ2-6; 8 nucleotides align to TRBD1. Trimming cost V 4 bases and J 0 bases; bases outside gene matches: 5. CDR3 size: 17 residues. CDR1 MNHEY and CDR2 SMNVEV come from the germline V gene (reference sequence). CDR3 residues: CASSSGQGASGANVLTF. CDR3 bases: TGTGCCAGCAGTTCCGGCCAGGGGGCCTCTGGGGCCAACGTCCTGACTTTC.

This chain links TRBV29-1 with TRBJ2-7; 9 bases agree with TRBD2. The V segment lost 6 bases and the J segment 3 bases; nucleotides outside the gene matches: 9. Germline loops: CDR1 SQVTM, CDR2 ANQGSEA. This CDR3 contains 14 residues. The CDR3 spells CSVNIAGARYEQYF. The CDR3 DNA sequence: TGCAGCGTCAACATAGCGGGAGCACGCTACGAGCAGTACTTC.

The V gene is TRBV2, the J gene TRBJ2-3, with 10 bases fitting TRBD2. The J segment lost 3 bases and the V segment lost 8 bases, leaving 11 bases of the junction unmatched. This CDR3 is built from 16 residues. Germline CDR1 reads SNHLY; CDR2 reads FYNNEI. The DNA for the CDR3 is TGTGCCAGCTCCCGCAGACTAGCGGGCAAGACAGATACGCAGTATTTT. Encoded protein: CASSRRLAGKTDTQYF.

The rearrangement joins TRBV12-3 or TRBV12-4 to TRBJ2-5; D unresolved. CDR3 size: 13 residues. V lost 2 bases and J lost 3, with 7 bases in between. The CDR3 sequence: CASSLNYKETQYF. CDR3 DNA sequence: TGTGCCAGCAGTTTAAACTACAAAGAGACCCAGTACTTC.

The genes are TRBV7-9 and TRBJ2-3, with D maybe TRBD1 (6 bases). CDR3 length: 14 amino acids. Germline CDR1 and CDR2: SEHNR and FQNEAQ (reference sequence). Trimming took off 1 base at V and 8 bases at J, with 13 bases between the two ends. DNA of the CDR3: TGTGCCAGCAGCTTAGACAGGGTAGGGGGTACGCAGTATTTT. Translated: CASSLDRVGGTQYF. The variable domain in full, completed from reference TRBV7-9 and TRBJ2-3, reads DTGVSQNPRHKITKRGQNVTFRCDPISEHNRLYWYRQTLGQGPEFLTYFQNEAQLEKSRLLSDRFSAERPKGSFSTLEIQRTEQGDSAMYLCASSLDRVGGTQYFGPGTRLTVL.

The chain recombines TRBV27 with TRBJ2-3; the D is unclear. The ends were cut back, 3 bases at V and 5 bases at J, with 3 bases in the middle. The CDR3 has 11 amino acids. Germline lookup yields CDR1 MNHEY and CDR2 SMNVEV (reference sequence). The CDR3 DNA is TGTGCCAGCAGTTTTAGAGATACGCAGTATTTT. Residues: CASSFRDTQYF.

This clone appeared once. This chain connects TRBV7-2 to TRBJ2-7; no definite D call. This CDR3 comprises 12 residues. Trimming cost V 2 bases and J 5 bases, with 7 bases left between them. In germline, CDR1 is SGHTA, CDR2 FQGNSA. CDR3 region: CASSLFGDEQYF. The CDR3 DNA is TGTGCCAGCAGCTTATTTGGAGACGAGCAGTACTTC.

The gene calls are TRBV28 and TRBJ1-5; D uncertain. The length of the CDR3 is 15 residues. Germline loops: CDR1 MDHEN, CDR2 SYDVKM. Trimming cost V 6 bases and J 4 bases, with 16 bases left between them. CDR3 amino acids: CASSLPDRGNQPQHF. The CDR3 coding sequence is TGTGCCAGCAGCCTCCCGGACCGAGGGAATCAGCCCCAGCATTTT.

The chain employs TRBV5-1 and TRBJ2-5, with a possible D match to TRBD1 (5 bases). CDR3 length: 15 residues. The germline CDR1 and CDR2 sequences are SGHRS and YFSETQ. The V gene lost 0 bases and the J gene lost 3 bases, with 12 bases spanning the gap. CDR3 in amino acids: CASSLVGVQEETQYF. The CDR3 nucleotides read TGCGCCAGCAGCTTGGTAGGGGTACAAGAAGAGACCCAGTACTTC. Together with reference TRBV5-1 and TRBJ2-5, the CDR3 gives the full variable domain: KAGVTQTPRYLIKTRGQQVTLSCSPISGHRSVSWYQQTPGQGLQFLFEYFSETQRNKGNFPGRFSGRQFSNSRSEMNVSTLELGDSALYLCASSLVGVQEETQYFGPGTRLLVL.